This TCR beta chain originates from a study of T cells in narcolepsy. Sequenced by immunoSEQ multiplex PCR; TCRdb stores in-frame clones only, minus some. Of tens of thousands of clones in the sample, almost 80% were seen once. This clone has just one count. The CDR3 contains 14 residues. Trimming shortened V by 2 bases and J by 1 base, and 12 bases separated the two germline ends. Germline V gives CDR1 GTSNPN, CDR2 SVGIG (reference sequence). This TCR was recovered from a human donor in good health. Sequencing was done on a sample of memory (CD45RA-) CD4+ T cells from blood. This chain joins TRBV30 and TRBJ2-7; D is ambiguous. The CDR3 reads CAWSWAGVSYEQYF. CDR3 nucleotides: TGTGCCTGGAGTTGGGCAGGCGTTTCCTACGAGCAGTACTTC.